This T cell receptor (beta chain) was sequenced in a study of blood T cell repertoires in COVID-19 (dated by TCRdb to the early 2020s). Regarding the study in general: Collaborator samples came from the United States, Italy and Spain and covered acute and convalescent phases of COVID-19. The material from the prospective study consisted of cDNA or gDNA derived from T cells, B-cell-depleted T cells, or PBMCs. Deeply sampled blood TCRbeta repertoires from subjects exposed to, actively infected with, or recovered from COVID-19 were included in the dataset. A freely available public database, intended as a resource for researchers studying the immune response to SARS-CoV-2, is where the repertoires were released. The samples were drawn from the first 160 participants of the ongoing ImmuneRACE study and from 1,200 or so subjects provided by 6 global collaborators. Nearly every sample came with metadata listing a de-identified subject ID, COVID-19 status, age in years and sex. HLA class I and class II types, where available, came from metadata supplied by the sample provider rather than from assay-based typing. Points the paper makes about the study in general: Clinical and demographic metadata were provided uncurated, with the amount varying by source and participant.

V is trimmed back by 2 bases and J by 8 bases, and the junction contains 6 bases that no gene match accounts for. The CDR3 goes from the cysteine to the phenylalanine over 14 residues. Left in the record is the CDR3 DNA by itself, 42 bases read in frame from the first base. CDR1 is given as ENHRY and CDR2 as SYGVKD, both from the germline V gene. Details on this clone: Which antigen it targets is not known. The sample holds no much larger clone one base away, and base qualities are not on file.

Whole blood was collected in K2EDTA tubes by collaborating institutions according to the institutions' own protocols. For TCRbeta analysis, collaborators shipped samples as frozen whole blood, isolated PBMCs, or DNA extracted from either of those sample types. The immunoSEQ Assay, a bias-controlled multiplex PCR, was used to amplify TCRbeta CDR3 regions from genomic DNA. The published analysis was carried out like this. The number of nucleated cells in each sample was estimated by amplification of reference gene primers within the assay. To quantify the absolute abundance of each unique TCRbeta CDR3 rearrangement, sequence reads were collapsed and filtered. For each sample, productive Simpson clonality was calculated as the square root of Simpson's diversity index over productive rearrangements. What TCRdb holds here is the immuneACCESS table cut down to in-frame rearrangements. Part of the clones is not present; checked against another copy, under half of the missing clones reflect an unresolved V gene, and the others are unexplained. That table gives V, J and clone size, and the DNA gave D and trimming. The sample table records 70,000 or so clones; roughly 80% of these occur just once. 15% to 20% of the sample is taken by the ten largest.

The sequencing sample was made of peripheral blood. The sequence was obtained from a human donor in a cohort sampled during active COVID-19. The sequence links TRBV10-3 to TRBJ1-2, with 9 middle bases fitting TRBD1. The CDR3 region has the sequence CAISETGGVKGYTF. The DNA reads as follows: TGTGCCATCAGTGAGACAGGGGGCGTGAAGGGCTACACCTTC.